Below, 27 T cell receptor beta chains from the same sample are listed, as sequenced in a study of T cell repertoires in aging, cancer and after chemotherapy. Amplification of TCR beta used genomic DNA extracted from peripheral blood. Rearranged V-D-J TRB sequences were amplified with a mixed TRB-A/B primer pool. MiXCR, run by TCRdb on the multiplex PCR reads, gives a single entry per CDR3 protein. Of around 8,800 distinct CDR3 sequences listed, 23% are singletons. Sequencing was done on a sample of blood. These receptor sequences come from a human donor with a blood cancer. The donor label of this sample is uncertain.

Points on this clonotype: A much bigger clone sits one base away, suggesting this may be a read error. This chain links TRBV5-6 with TRBJ2-7; possible D gene TRBD1, 6 bases. The CDR3 contains 12 residues. CDR1 and CDR2 (germline): SGHDT, YYEEEE. The CDR3 protein is CVSSEGQLEQYF. The CDR3 nucleotides read TGTGTCAGCAGCGAAGGACAGCTTGAACAGTACTTC.

Relative to its sample, this clonotype is medium-sized. This chain uses TRBV30 with TRBJ2-7, with D perhaps matching TRBD1 (6 bases). Germline assignment: CDR1 GTSNPN and CDR2 SVGIG (reference sequence). V lost 5 bases and J 6 bases, leaving 11 bases between the germline ends. The CDR3 is made up of 11 amino acids. Here the CDR3 reads CAWGIRGEQYF. The CDR3 nucleotides read TGTGCCTGGGGAATCAGGGGCGAGCAGTACTTC.

This clonotype ranks as medium-sized. The chain has TRBV13 and TRBJ2-3, with D tentatively TRBD1 (5 bases). V lost 6 bases and J lost 7, with 17 bases in between. Germline lookup yields CDR1 PRHDT and CDR2 FYEKMQ (reference sequence). CDR3 length: 14 amino acids. The CDR3 DNA is TGTGCCAGCAGACCCCAAACAGGTGGAAATACGCAGTATTTT. Its protein is CASRPQTGGNTQYF.

This clonotype ranks as medium-sized. The rearrangement links TRBV6-5 to TRBJ2-1; 14 bases agree with TRBD2. CDR1 and CDR2 from the germline V gene are MNHEY and SVGAGI. V lost 4 bases to trimming and J lost 7 bases; unmatched junction nucleotides: 3. The CDR3 spans 15 residues. The CDR3 nucleotides are TGTGCCAGCAGTTTTGGGACTAGCGGGAGAAATGAGCAGTTCTTC. Translation gives CASSFGTSGRNEQFF.

This clonotype is medium-sized within its sample. The chain combines TRBV27 with TRBJ2-7; D remains unclear. The CDR3 length is 13 residues. Germline lookup yields CDR1 MNHEY and CDR2 SMNVEV (reference sequence). The V end lost 2 bases, the J end lost 3 bases, and 8 bases lay between the germline ends. CDR3 sequence reads: CASSLTFFYEQYF. The CDR3 nucleotides are TGTGCCAGCAGTTTAACTTTTTTCTACGAGCAGTACTTC.

This clonotype occurred a few times. The rearrangement joins TRBV7-9 to TRBJ1-6; unclear D gene. V gave up 0 bases and J gave up 14 bases, with 17 bases separating them. Germline V gives CDR1 SEHNR, CDR2 FQNEAQ (reference sequence). The CDR3 spans 15 residues. CDR3 amino acids: CASSLADAGPRSLHF. The CDR3 nucleotides read TGTGCCAGCAGCTTAGCGGATGCCGGCCCCAGGTCCCTCCACTTT.

The rearrangement links TRBV11-2 to TRBJ2-7; D perhaps matches TRBD1 (7 bases). Per the germline V gene, CDR1 is SGHAT and CDR2 is FQNNGV. The V end lost 2 bases, the J end lost 2 bases, and 19 bases lay between the germline ends. The CDR3 is made up of 17 amino acids. This CDR3 reads CASSLSTGGGFPYEQYF. The CDR3 DNA follows: TGTGCCAGCAGCTTATCCACAGGAGGGGGCTTTCCCTACGAGCAGTACTTC.

This clonotype has more than one count but fewer than ten. The chain couples TRBV5-1 to TRBJ1-1; possibly TRBD1 for D (5 bases). V was clipped by 0 bases and J by 3 bases, with 15 bases between them. The CDR3 consists of 16 residues. Germline loops: CDR1 SGHRS, CDR2 YFSETQ. CDR3 loop: CASSLARSRGDTEAFF. Written as DNA, the CDR3 is TGCGCCAGCAGCTTGGCGAGGAGTCGAGGGGACACTGAAGCTTTCTTT.

The chain employs TRBV5-1 and TRBJ2-1, with D perhaps TRBD2 (6 bases). CDR3 length: 16 amino acids. Germline V gene data show CDR1 as SGHRS and CDR2 as YFSETQ. Between the trimmed V and J ends, which lost 6 bases and 4 bases, there was a span of 20 bases. CDR3 bases: TGCGCCAGCATGGACGCACTTGCGGGAAGATACAATGAGCAGTTCTTC. Encoded protein: CASMDALAGRYNEQFF.

Of note for this clonotype: One junction end does not reproduce the germline sequence, and a read error may be involved. J is TRBJ1-5 and V is TRBV15; D is unclear. Germline V gene sequence: CDR1 LNHNV, CDR2 YYDKDF (reference sequence). CDR3 length equals 16 residues. CDR3 sequence (DNA): TGTGCCACCAGCAGACCGGAAGGAAGCGTGCCTCAGCCTCAGCATTTT. Translated: CATSRPEGSVPQPQHF.

CDR3 DNA: TGTGCCAGCAGCGTCGGACTAGCGGTCTCCTACGAGCAGTACTTC. The encoded protein is CASSVGLAVSYEQYF. The chain employs TRBV14 and TRBJ2-7, with TRBD2 matching 10 bases. The ends lost 5 bases at V and 0 bases at J; junction bases unmatched: 4. The CDR3 is 15 residues long. Germline V gene lookup returns CDR1 SGHDN and CDR2 FVKESK.

This clonotype is categorized as medium-sized. The chain links TRBV19 to TRBJ2-3; 7 nucleotides agree with TRBD2. The CDR3 extends over 14 amino acids. Per germline, CDR1 LNHDA and CDR2 SQIVND (reference sequence). Losses at the gene ends were 4 bases for V and 4 bases for J; bases not matched to a gene: 5. Here the CDR3 DNA reads TGTGCCAGTAGTAAGGGGCTAGCGGCAGATACGCAGTATTTT. Amino acids: CASSKGLAADTQYF.

The chain carries TRBV5-1 and TRBJ1-5; unclear D gene. Trimming left V 0 bases short and J 4 bases short, with 5 bases between. The CDR3 runs to 13 residues. Germline CDR1 and CDR2: SGHRS and YFSETQ. CDR3 residues: CASSLVGNQPQHF. The DNA for the CDR3 is TGCGCCAGCAGCTTGGTGGGGAATCAGCCCCAGCATTTT.

In regard to this clonotype: A much larger clone differs from this one at a single base, so this may be a read error. The J gene is TRBJ1-2, the V gene TRBV30, with a possible D match to TRBD1 (5 bases). This CDR3 is built from 10 residues. In germline, CDR1 is GTSNPN, CDR2 SVGIG (reference sequence). V was pared by 5 bases and J by 9 bases, with 10 bases between. CDR3 loop: CAWGDFSYTF. The CDR3 DNA sequence: TGTGCCTGGGGGGACTTCAGCTACACCTTC.

This clonotype was observed once. This rearrangement joins TRBV5-6 to TRBJ1-1; D unresolved. CDR3 length equals 12 residues. V lost 3 bases and J lost 7, with 10 bases in between. Germline-derived CDR1 and CDR2 are SGHDT and YYEEEE. The CDR3 sequence is CASSSPGFEAFF. CDR3 in DNA: TGTGCCAGCAGCTCCCCGGGCTTTGAAGCTTTCTTT.

On this clonotype itself: One base away lies a much larger clone, so this may be a sequencing read error. This chain links TRBV6-5 with TRBJ2-7; D assignment may be TRBD1 or TRBD2 (5 bases each). The length of the CDR3 is 13 residues. Germline CDR1 MNHEY, CDR2 SVGAGI. CDR3 protein: CASSRSTDYEHYF. CDR3 in DNA: TGTGCCAGCAGTCGCTCGACAGACTACGAGCATTACTTC.

By sample share, this clonotype is medium-sized (0.01 to 0.1%). V and J are TRBV6-5 and TRBJ2-1; D remains unclear. Germline CDR1 and CDR2: MNHEY and SVGAGI. The CDR3 is made up of 13 amino acids. The V gene lost 6 bases and the J gene lost 5 bases, with 11 bases spanning the gap. DNA of the CDR3: TGTGCCAGCAGCTCCCACGGTGACAATGAGCAGTTCTTC. Amino acid sequence: CASSSHGDNEQFF.

By share of the sample, this clonotype is medium-sized (0.01 to 0.1%). The V gene is TRBV27, the J gene TRBJ2-7, with a weak D call TRBD2 (6 bases). CDR3 length: 15 amino acids. Looked up from germline, CDR1 is MNHEY and CDR2 is SMNVEV (reference sequence). Trimming stripped 8 bases from V and 3 bases from J, with 20 bases between. CDR3 in DNA: TGTGCCAGCGCCTGGGTGTTGGGGGGTCACTACGAGCAGTACTTC. Translation: CASAWVLGGHYEQYF.

This clonotype was observed a single time. A single base separates this from a much larger clone, so it may be a read error. V gene TRBV15 combines with J gene TRBJ2-1, with 8 positions matching TRBD1. This CDR3 is 17 amino acids long. In germline, CDR1 is LNHNV, CDR2 YYDKDF (reference sequence). DNA of the CDR3: TGTCCCACCTATGCAGGGGGCCTAATGAGCTCCTACAATGAGCAGTTCTTC. This codes for CPTYAGGLMSSYNEQFF.

This clonotype is classed as medium-sized (0.01 to 0.1%). V gene TRBV18 combines with J gene TRBJ2-7; maybe TRBD1 (6 bases). This CDR3 has 14 residues. The germline CDR1 and CDR2 sequences are KGHSH and LQKENI. V was cut by 3 bases and J by 0 bases, with 9 bases left in between. The CDR3 nucleotides are TGTGCCAGCTCACCGGGACAAAGCTCCTACGAGCAGTACTTC. This sequence encodes CASSPGQSSYEQYF.

This chain connects TRBV7-9 to TRBJ2-7; 8 bases align to TRBD2. Germline V lookup: CDR1 SEHNR, CDR2 FQNEAQ (reference sequence). The V segment lost 1 base and the J segment 2 bases; nucleotides outside the gene matches: 1. The length of the CDR3 is 14 residues. The DNA for the CDR3 is TGTGCCAGCAGCTTAGAAGCGGGGGCCTACGAGCAGTACTTC. Protein sequence: CASSLEAGAYEQYF.

This clonotype is termed medium-sized. The chain has TRBV6-5 and TRBJ2-1, with D possibly matching TRBD2 (5 bases). Germline V gene data show CDR1 as MNHEY and CDR2 as SVGAGI. This CDR3 contains 16 residues. V shed 6 bases and J shed 2 bases, with 17 bases lying between them. CDR3 amino acids: CASSPVRTPPYNEQFF. CDR3 sequence (DNA): TGTGCCAGCAGCCCCGTTAGGACTCCTCCCTACAATGAGCAGTTCTTC.

This clonotype is termed medium-sized (0.01 to 0.1%). The rearrangement joins TRBV19 to TRBJ1-6; D is unclear. The germline V and J ends were trimmed by 3 bases and 7 bases, with 10 bases remaining between them. The CDR3 sequence is 14 residues long. Germline CDR1 is LNHDA and CDR2 is SQIVND (reference sequence). The CDR3 DNA sequence: TGTGCCAGTAGTATTCGACTGAAAAATTCACCCCTCCACTTT. It encodes CASSIRLKNSPLHF.

By sample fraction, this clonotype is medium-sized. The chain employs TRBV6-5 and TRBJ1-2; D is uncertain. V was trimmed by 0 bases and J by 5 bases, leaving 10 bases between them. This CDR3 has 14 residues. In germline, CDR1 is MNHEY, CDR2 SVGAGI. CDR3 in DNA: TGTGCCAGCAGTTACTCGACACTCCCTTATGGCTACACCTTC. It translates to CASSYSTLPYGYTF.

Within the sample, this clonotype is medium-sized. The gene calls are TRBV29-1 and TRBJ1-2, with D possibly matching TRBD1 (5 bases). CDR3 length: 10 residues. Deletions cut 6 bases from V and 8 bases from J, with 10 bases between. The germline V gene has CDR1 SQVTM and CDR2 ANQGSEA. DNA of the CDR3: TGCAGCGTGGACACAGACGGCTACACCTTC. It codes for CSVDTDGYTF.

This clonotype is termed medium-sized (0.01 to 0.1%). This rearrangement joins TRBV27 to TRBJ1-6, with D unclear. The V and J ends lost 3 bases and 8 bases respectively, with 14 bases between them. The CDR3 has 15 amino acids. Germline V gives CDR1 MNHEY, CDR2 SMNVEV (reference sequence). The CDR3 sequence: CASSFTGPLYSPLHF. The CDR3 region has the DNA TGTGCCAGCAGTTTCACCGGCCCACTCTATTCACCCCTCCACTTT.

This clonotype was seen a few times. This chain uses TRBV12-3 or TRBV12-4 with TRBJ1-2, with D possibly TRBD1 on 5 matching bases. This CDR3 has 13 residues. Trimming left V 6 bases short and J 3 bases short, with 11 bases between. This CDR3 reads CASSRDGYYGYTF. The CDR3 nucleotides are TGTGCCAGCAGCAGGGACGGCTACTATGGCTACACCTTC.